The 14 T cell receptor beta chains listed next were all sequenced from one sample in a study of blood T cell repertoires in COVID-19. The repertoire was sequenced with immunoSEQ multiplex PCR; TCRdb's copy has only in-frame clones and lacks some. This sample has 270,000 or so clones; around 86% occur once, and the top ten carry less than 1%. Specimen: peripheral blood. These receptors were collected from a woman in her thirties or forties who had recovered from COVID-19.

The rearrangement uses TRBV28 and TRBJ1-4; D is unclear. V dropped 3 bases and J dropped 4 bases, with 9 bases sitting between them. This CDR3 is 14 amino acids long. Germline V gene sequence: CDR1 MDHEN, CDR2 SYDVKM. The CDR3 spells CASSFGIGNEKLFF. CDR3 DNA: TGTGCCAGCAGTTTCGGTATCGGTAATGAAAAACTGTTTTTT.

The V call is TRBV12-5, the J call TRBJ2-3, with D unclear. V was clipped by 3 bases and J by 9 bases, with 7 bases between them. The CDR3 runs to 11 residues. Looked up from germline, CDR1 is LGHNT and CDR2 is FRNRAP. The CDR3, as DNA: TGTGCTAGTGGTTTTGGCCCGACGCAGTATTTT. This translates into CASGFGPTQYF.

This rearrangement joins TRBV4-1 to TRBJ2-5; 15 bases fit TRBD2. CDR1 is MGHRA, CDR2 YSYEKL, per germline. This CDR3 contains 18 residues. V gave up 3 bases and J gave up 5 bases; unmatched junction bases: 10. DNA of the CDR3: TGCGCCAGCAGCCATAAGGGACTAGCGGGAGGCCAAGAGGAGACCCAGTACTTC. It translates to CASSHKGLAGGQEETQYF.

The chain joins TRBV5-1 to TRBJ1-3; tentatively, D is TRBD1 (5 bases). Germline lookup yields CDR1 SGHRS and CDR2 YFSETQ. The ends were cut back, 6 bases at V and 1 base at J, with 14 bases in the middle. The CDR3 loop spans 15 amino acids. The CDR3 sequence: CASTGWKRSGNTIYF. CDR3 coding DNA: TGCGCCAGCACAGGGTGGAAAAGGTCTGGAAACACCATATATTTT. The variable domain in full, with the rest retrieved from reference TRBV5-1 and TRBJ1-3, is KAGVTQTPRYLIKTRGQQVTLSCSPISGHRSVSWYQQTPGQGLQFLFEYFSETQRNKGNFPGRFSGRQFSNSRSEMNVSTLELGDSALYLCASTGWKRSGNTIYFGEGSWLTVV.

Comments on this clone: An end of the junction differs from the germline gene, which may be a read error. The V call is TRBV19, the J call TRBJ1-2; TRBD1 aligns across 10 bases. Per the germline V gene, CDR1 is LNHDA and CDR2 is SQIVND (reference sequence). The CDR3 runs 14 residues. The CDR3, as DNA: TGTGCCAGCAGTACGGGACAGGGGATCTATGGCTACACCTTC. Protein sequence: CASSTGQGIYGYTF. Supplemented by reference TRBV19 and TRBJ1-2, the full variable domain reads DGGITQSPKYLFRKEGQNVTLSCEQNLNHDAMYWYRQDPGQGLRLIYYSQIVNDFQKGDIAEGYSVSREKKESFPLTVTSAQKNPTAFYLCASSTGQGIYGYTFGSGTRLTVV.

The chain couples TRBV6-6 to TRBJ2-7; D is possibly TRBD2 (6 bases). The CDR3 spans 14 residues. With 2 bases removed from V and 3 bases from J, the gap between germline ends came to 11 bases. Germline V gene lookup returns CDR1 MNHNY and CDR2 SVGAGI (reference sequence). The CDR3 is CASSYGQAGYEQYF. In nucleotides, the CDR3 is TGTGCCAGCAGTTACGGGCAAGCGGGCTACGAGCAGTACTTC.

The rearrangement joins TRBV10-3 to TRBJ2-5; 10 nucleotides line up with TRBD1. Per germline, CDR1 ENHRY and CDR2 SYGVKD. The V gene end was trimmed by 3 bases and the J gene end by 5 bases; junction bases not matched to a gene: 6. This CDR3 contains 15 residues. CDR3 residues: CAISDPGQGRETQYF. CDR3 nucleotide sequence: TGTGCCATCAGTGACCCGGGACAGGGGCGGGAGACCCAGTACTTC.

As DNA, the CDR3 is TGTGCCAGCAGCCCGGGACTCCTTCGGGGTGAGCAGTTCTTC. It yields the protein CASSPGLLRGEQFF. This chain connects TRBV11-3 to TRBJ2-1, with D possibly TRBD2 on 6 matching bases. The CDR3 length is 14 residues. V shed 5 bases and J shed 9 bases, with 17 bases lying between them. Germline CDR1 and CDR2: SGHNT and YENEEA.

J is TRBJ2-5 and V is TRBV3-1 (or the pseudogene TRBV3-2), with 11 bases lining up with TRBD2. The CDR3 has 15 amino acids. V trimming: 6 bases; J trimming: 4 bases; junction bases outside the gene matches: 7. Looked up from germline, CDR1 is LGHDT and CDR2 is YNNKEL (reference sequence). CDR3 sequence (DNA): TGTGCCAGCAGGAGTAGCGGGAGGGCCGGAGAGACCCAGTACTTC. It is translated as CASRSSGRAGETQYF.

The chain combines TRBV19 with TRBJ2-2; 12 nucleotides agree with TRBD1. Germline CDR1 LNHDA, CDR2 SQIVND (reference sequence). Trimming at V came to 3 bases and at J to 7 bases, leaving 9 bases not matched to a gene. This CDR3 has 17 amino acids. Here the CDR3 reads CASSILPGQGAVGELFF. The CDR3 DNA reads TGTGCCAGTAGTATCCTACCGGGACAGGGGGCAGTCGGGGAGCTGTTTTTT.

The rearrangement links TRBV5-3 to TRBJ2-3; 11 bases match TRBD2. TRBV5-3 is filed as an ORF, its function uncertain. V lost 3 bases and J lost 2; bases outside the gene matches: 2. CDR3 size: 15 residues. The CDR3 region is CARSCSGRVTDTQYF. The CDR3 DNA reads TGTGCCAGAAGCTGTAGCGGGAGGGTCACAGATACGCAGTATTTT.

This clone was observed a few times. J is TRBJ1-3 and V is TRBV6-5, with unresolved D. Germline assignment: CDR1 MNHEY and CDR2 SVGAGI. V was trimmed by 0 bases and J by 7 bases, leaving 13 bases between them. The CDR3 length is 15 residues. In DNA, the CDR3 is TGTGCCAGCAGTTACTCGACTACGGAGCTGAACACCATATATTTT. Translating gives CASSYSTTELNTIYF.

V and J are TRBV23-1 and TRBJ2-3; 10 bases are a match to TRBD1. TRBV23-1 is an ORF, with its function uncertain. V shed 4 bases, J shed 0 bases, and the junction held 10 bases outside the gene matches. There are 18 residues in the CDR3. The chain's CDR3 is CASSRDRGRGESTDTQYF. CDR3 sequence (DNA): TGCGCCAGCAGTCGGGACAGGGGACGAGGAGAGAGCACAGATACGCAGTATTTT.

This CDR3 reads CASSLTPGANTGELFF. The CDR3 nucleotides read TGTGCCAGCAGCTTAACACCAGGGGCGAACACCGGGGAGCTGTTTTTT. The rearrangement joins TRBV7-6 to TRBJ2-2, with D possibly matching TRBD1 (6 bases). V shed 2 bases and J shed 0 bases, with 10 bases lying between them. The CDR3 length is 16 residues. Germline assignment: CDR1 SGHVS and CDR2 FNYEAQ.